This T cell receptor beta chain was retrieved from a study of blood T cells in healthy people across ages. This CDR3 region has 15 residues. The ends were cut back, 4 bases at V and 1 base at J, with 14 bases in the middle. In germline, CDR1 is SGHRS, CDR2 YFSETQ. Of note for this clonotype: The antigen is not known.

General study points: Comparison with aged donors showed that long-lived donors had more naive CD4+ cells and higher diversity. Not knowing donor CMV status may have confounded expanded clonotype changes.

Alongside a J-beta primer mix, a sample-barcoded 5' primer served in a second PCR lasting roughly 6 to 11 cycles. MiXCR, applied by TCRdb to the 5' RACE reads, yields one record per CDR3 protein. The sample consists of just over 800,000 distinct CDR3 sequences, around 62% of them appearing once. The material sequenced was blood. This TCR derives from a man aged 30 to 45 in good health. The chain uses TRBV5-1 and TRBJ1-1; no clear D gene. The CDR3 reads CASSEDASGNTEAFF. Here the CDR3 DNA reads TGCGCCAGCAGCGAGGACGCATCCGGGAACACTGAAGCTTTCTTT.